The clone carrying this T cell receptor (beta chain) was seen a handful of times. What it binds is unknown. The record originates from a study of CD8+ T cells in alopecia areata. Study in general: Treated patients received oral tofacitinib, 5 to 10 mg twice daily. Overall study findings and caveats: The link between baseline CD8+ expansion and response remains uncertain with one nonresponder.

It was cDNA, reverse transcribed from extracted RNA, that served as the sequencing template. The repertoire was sequenced with immunoSEQ multiplex PCR; TCRdb's copy has only in-frame clones and lacks some. The sample shows more than 200,000 clones, 40% to 45% of them seen only once. V dropped 0 bases and J dropped 5; count of bases not matched to a gene: 5. Germline CDR1 and CDR2: MGHRA and YSYEKL. The CDR3 extends over 15 amino acids. Treatment reported: oral pan-JAK inhibitor, 5-10 mg twice daily. The source of this sequence is a human donor with alopecia areata. The sequencing used CD4+ T cells sorted from blood, collected at roughly week 36, from a patient treated with tofacitinib. This chain joins TRBV4-1 and TRBJ2-5, with 8 bases aligning to TRBD2. CDR3: CASSQDPGLVETQYF. As DNA, the CDR3 is TGCGCCAGCAGCCAAGATCCGGGACTAGTGGAGACCCAGTACTTC.